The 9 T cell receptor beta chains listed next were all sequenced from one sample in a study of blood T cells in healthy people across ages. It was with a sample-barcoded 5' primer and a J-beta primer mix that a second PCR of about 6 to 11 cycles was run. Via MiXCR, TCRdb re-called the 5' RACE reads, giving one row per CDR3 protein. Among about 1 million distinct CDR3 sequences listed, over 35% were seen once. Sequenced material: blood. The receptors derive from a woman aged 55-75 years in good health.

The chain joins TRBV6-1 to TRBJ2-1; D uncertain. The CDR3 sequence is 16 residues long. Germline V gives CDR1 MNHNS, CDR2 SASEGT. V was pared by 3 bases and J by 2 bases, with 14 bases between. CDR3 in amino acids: CASSDRPSFTYNEQFF. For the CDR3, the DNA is TGTGCCAGCAGTGACCGACCCTCTTTTACCTACAATGAGCAGTTCTTC.

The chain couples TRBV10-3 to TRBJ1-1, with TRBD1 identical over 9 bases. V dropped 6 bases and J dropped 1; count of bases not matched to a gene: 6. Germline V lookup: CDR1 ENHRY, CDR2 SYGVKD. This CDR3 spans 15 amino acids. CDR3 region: CAIRGTGRTNTEAFF. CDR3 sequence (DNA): TGTGCCATCAGGGGGACAGGGCGGACGAACACTGAAGCTTTCTTT.

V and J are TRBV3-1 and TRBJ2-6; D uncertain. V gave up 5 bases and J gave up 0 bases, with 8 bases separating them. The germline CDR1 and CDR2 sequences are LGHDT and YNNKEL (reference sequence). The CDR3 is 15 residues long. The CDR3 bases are TGTGCCAGCAGCGTTCGGGCCTCTGGGGCCAACGTCCTGACTTTC. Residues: CASSVRASGANVLTF.

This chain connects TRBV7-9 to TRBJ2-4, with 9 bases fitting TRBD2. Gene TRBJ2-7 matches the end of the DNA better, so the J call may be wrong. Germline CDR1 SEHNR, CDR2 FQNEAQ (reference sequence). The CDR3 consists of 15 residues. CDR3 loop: CASSSSGGTTYEQYF. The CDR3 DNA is TGTGCCAGCAGCTCAAGCGGGGGGACAACCTACGAGCAGTACTTC.

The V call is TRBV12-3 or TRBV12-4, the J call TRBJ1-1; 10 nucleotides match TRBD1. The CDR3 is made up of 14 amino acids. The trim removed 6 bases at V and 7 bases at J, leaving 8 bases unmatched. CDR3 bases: TGTGCCAGCAGAAGGACAGGGGGTGATATTGAAGCTTTCTTT. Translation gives CASRRTGGDIEAFF.

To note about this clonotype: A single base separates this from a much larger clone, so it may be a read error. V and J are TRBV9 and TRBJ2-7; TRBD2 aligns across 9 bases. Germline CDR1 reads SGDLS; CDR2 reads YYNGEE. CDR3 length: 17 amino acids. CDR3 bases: TGTGCCAGCAACGTAGGGGATAGCGGGAGCATGTCCTACGAGCAGTACTTC. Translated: CASNVGDSGSMSYEQYF.

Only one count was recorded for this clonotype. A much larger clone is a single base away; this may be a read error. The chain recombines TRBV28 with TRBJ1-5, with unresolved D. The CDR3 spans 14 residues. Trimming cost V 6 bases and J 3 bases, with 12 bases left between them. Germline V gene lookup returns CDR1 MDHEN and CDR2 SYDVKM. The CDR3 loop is CASSARVLNQPQHF. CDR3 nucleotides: TGTGCCAGCAGCGCGAGGGTCCTCAATCAGCCCCAGCATTTT.

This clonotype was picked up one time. CDR3 coding DNA: TGTGCCAGCAGCCTTCGGATCCACAATGAGCAGTTCTTC. It is translated as CASSLRIHNEQFF. This sequence joins TRBV7-9 and TRBJ2-1; D is ambiguous. This CDR3 spans 13 amino acids. Germline V lookup: CDR1 SEHNR, CDR2 FQNEAQ (reference sequence). Trimming shortened V by 5 bases and J by 5 bases, and 10 bases separated the two germline ends.

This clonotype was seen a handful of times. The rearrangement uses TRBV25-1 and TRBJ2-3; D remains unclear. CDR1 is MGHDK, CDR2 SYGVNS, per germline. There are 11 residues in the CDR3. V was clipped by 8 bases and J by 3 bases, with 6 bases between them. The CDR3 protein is CASALTDTQYF. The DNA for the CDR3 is TGTGCCAGCGCCTTAACAGATACGCAGTATTTT.